The rows below give T cell receptor beta chains drawn from one sample of a study of radiotherapy plus CTLA-4 blockade in lung cancer. The repertoire was sequenced with immunoSEQ multiplex PCR; TCRdb's copy has only in-frame clones and lacks some. The data contain approximately 60,000 clones, roughly 80% of them singletons. The specimen was peripheral blood, collected from a patient treated with radiotherapy plus ipilimumab. These receptors all stem from a human donor with non-small cell lung cancer who had a complete response to radiotherapy plus ipilimumab. The CDR3 runs from the conserved cysteine through the conserved F or W. Fields, in order: D gene, J gene, clone size, V gene, CDR3 protein, CDR3 DNA. D genes are given only for firm matches. Size is omitted from some rows. Given values are once, few, many or a class for expanded clones.

>TRBD1|TRBJ2-5|.|TRBV4-1
CASSPLSGTGRGETQYF
TGCGCCAGCAGCCCCCTATCCGGGACAGGTCGAGGTGAGACCCAGTACTTC
>TRBD1|TRBJ1-1|once|TRBV5-1
CASRGQGFTEAFF
TGCGCCAGCAGGGGACAGGGGTTCACTGAAGCTTTCTTT
>.|TRBJ1-1|.|TRBV2
CASSPPGDPLNTEAFF
TGTGCCAGCAGTCCCCCGGGTGATCCCCTGAACACTGAAGCTTTCTTT
>.|TRBJ1-2|few|TRBV7-9
CASSFEGRERGYTF
TGTGCCAGCAGCTTCGAGGGTAGAGAGAGGGGCTACACCTTC
>.|TRBJ1-2|.|TRBV5-1
CASSLGGVGYGYTF
TGCGCCAGCAGCCTCGGGGGGGTCGGCTATGGCTACACCTTC
>.|TRBJ2-2|few|TRBV4-3
CASSQDQGLGGELFF
TGCGCCAGCAGCCAAGATCAGGGGCTTGGCGGGGAGCTGTTTTTT
>.|TRBJ1-5|.|TRBV10-3
CAISDSLNQPQHF
TGTGCCATCAGTGACAGTCTCAATCAGCCCCAGCATTTT
>.|TRBJ2-2|few|TRBV6-5
CASSYLFGELFF
TGTGCCAGCAGTTACCTCTTTGGGGAGCTGTTTTTT
>.|TRBJ1-5|.|TRBV4-3
CASSQEVSYPDQPQHF
TGCGCCAGCAGCCAAGAGGTGTCCTACCCTGATCAGCCCCAGCATTTT
>.|TRBJ1-1|.|TRBV11-2
CASSLDRYGVPDTEAFF
TGTGCCAGCAGCTTAGATAGGTACGGGGTCCCGGACACTGAAGCTTTCTTT
>TRBD1|TRBJ1-6|few|TRBV4-3
CASSQDQGASPLHF
TGCGCCAGCAGCCAAGATCAGGGGGCTTCACCCCTCCACTTT
>TRBD1|TRBJ1-4|.|TRBV7-7
CASSLDPRDRTNEKLFF
TGTGCTAGCAGCTTAGACCCGAGGGACAGAACTAATGAAAAACTGTTTTTT
>.|TRBJ2-5|.|TRBV5-4
CASSPEVRETQYF
TGTGCCAGCAGCCCTGAGGTCCGAGAGACCCAGTACTTC
>.|TRBJ1-5|.|TRBV5-1
CASSLVGGNQPQHF
TGCGCCAGCAGCTTGGTAGGGGGCAATCAGCCCCAGCATTTT
>.|TRBJ1-2|.|TRBV11-2
CASSIGPGGYTF
TGTGCCAGCAGCATTGGGCCGGGCGGCTACACCTTC
>.|TRBJ1-5|.|TRBV7-2
CASSLAGSVGQPQHF
TGTGCCAGCAGCTTAGCGGGAAGTGTGGGTCAGCCCCAGCATTTT
>.|TRBJ1-1|.|TRBV15
CATATGNTEAFF
TGTGCCACCGCCACAGGGAACACTGAAGCTTTCTTT
>.|TRBJ2-3|once|TRBV16
CASSPQSKDTQYF
TGTGCCAGCAGCCCCCAGAGTAAAGATACGCAGTATTTT